A selection of T cell receptor beta chains follows, all from one sample in a study of cytomegalovirus exposure and HLA in healthy donors. Sequencing was performed with immunoSEQ multiplex PCR; in TCRdb, only in-frame clones are kept and a portion is missing. The sample lists about 200,000 clones, about three quarters occurring once. Sequencing used PBMCs. The receptors were sampled from a male donor in good health and CMV-seronegative. Both conserved end residues are part of each CDR3. D genes are given only for firm matches.

>TRBJ2-5|TRBV7-2|TRBD2
CASSWTSGQSEETQYF
>TRBJ2-2|TRBV9|TRBD2
CASSVSGGANTGELFF
>TRBJ1-1|TRBV5-4|-
CASSWDGGGDTEAFF
>TRBJ1-2|TRBV4-3|-
CASSQEGIPGRGEGYTF
>TRBJ1-1|TRBV6-1|-
CASSDFYAADTEAFF
>TRBJ2-2|TRBV6-5|-
CASSYPDTGELFF
>TRBJ1-2|TRBV19|-
CASSATGGQAYGYTF
>TRBJ2-3|TRBV9|TRBD2
CASSGRTSGGADTQYF
>TRBJ2-5|TRBV5-4|TRBD2
CASSLGSWTSGQETQYF
>TRBJ1-1|TRBV19|-
CASSIPQGSTEAFF
>TRBJ1-2|TRBV5-1|TRBD1
CASSFGQGLDGYTF
>TRBJ1-2|TRBV15|TRBD1
CATSRDFQAAGGYGYTF
>TRBJ1-4|TRBV6-1|-
CASSEEDRWNEKLFF
>TRBJ2-7|TRBV2|TRBD2
CASSRGLADPYEQYF
>TRBJ2-1|TRBV5-1|TRBD1
CASSLQGANNEQFF
>TRBJ2-1|TRBV27|TRBD2
CASRLADYNEQFF
>TRBJ2-2|TRBV4-2|TRBD2
CASSQAGLAGGSITGELFF
>TRBJ2-3|TRBV19|TRBD1
CASSSLTGGPDTQYF
>TRBJ1-3|TRBV6-1|-
CASQRARDSGNTIYF
>TRBJ1-2|TRBV2|-
CASSTTGYTF
>TRBJ2-7|TRBV28|TRBD2
CASSFWTSSYEQYF
>TRBJ1-1|TRBV4-3|-
CASSQVEGPNTEAFF
>TRBJ1-4|TRBV28|-
CASRGGEKLFF
>TRBJ2-6|TRBV27|-
CASSFGANSGANVLTF
>TRBJ1-1|TRBV9|TRBD1
CASSVADRAMTEAFF
>TRBJ1-1|TRBV15|TRBD1
CATSSTGDTEAFF
>TRBJ2-1|TRBV19|TRBD1
CASSILTGSEEQFF
>TRBJ1-6|TRBV30|-
CAWSASRLENSPLHF
>TRBJ2-3|TRBV28|-
CASSPDGDTDTQYF
>-|TRBV7-8|-
CASSLAGRGAYEQYF
>TRBJ2-7|TRBV7-8|TRBD1
CASSSLPGQGSHEQYF
>TRBJ1-6|TRBV2|-
CASIKNGESPLHF
>TRBJ2-1|TRBV11-2|-
CASSLQGHEQFF
>TRBJ1-2|TRBV5-1|TRBD1
CASSYTGGGYTF
>TRBJ2-7|TRBV5-6|-
CASSCWTDDYEQYF
>TRBJ1-1|TRBV25-1|TRBD1
CASSESEGAPNTEAFF
>TRBJ2-3|TRBV20-1|-
CSPSGTDTQYF
>TRBJ2-1|TRBV4-2|-
CATEESLSSYNEQFF
>TRBJ2-3|TRBV7-2|TRBD2
CASGGGGSDTQYF
>TRBJ2-1|TRBV14|TRBD2
CASSQAPGLAGGPGEQFF
>TRBJ2-1|TRBV7-3|TRBD2
CASSLVGTSGIDEQFF
>TRBJ2-7|TRBV4-3|TRBD1
CASSQGGTGVYEQYF
>TRBJ1-2|TRBV11-2|-
CASSQGNGYTF
>TRBJ1-1|TRBV7-8|TRBD1
CASSTIDRAGTEAFF
>TRBJ1-1|TRBV5-4|-
CASSSMVGGRNTEAFF
>TRBJ2-2|TRBV10-3|TRBD2
CAISATSGTGELFF
>TRBJ2-3|TRBV5-1|TRBD2
CASSLALAGDTQYF
>TRBJ1-6|TRBV27|-
CASSPPRGRNSPLHF
>TRBJ2-2|TRBV11-3|-
CASSPAGKQRSTGELFF
>TRBJ1-5|TRBV6-6|-
CASSRGGDGYNQPQHF
>TRBJ2-3|TRBV5-5|TRBD2
CASEGLAGGLISTDTQYF
>TRBJ1-1|TRBV6-1|TRBD1
CASSARDRGYTEAFF
>TRBJ2-3|TRBV27|-
CASSLRRLARTDTQYF
>TRBJ2-1|TRBV27|-
CASLRDTFSEQFF
>TRBJ2-7|TRBV11-1|-
CASTELNFSYEQYF
>TRBJ1-1|TRBV9|TRBD1
CASSVVGGAVTEAFF
>TRBJ1-3|TRBV9|TRBD1
CASSEDRYTGNTIYF
>TRBJ1-6|TRBV27|TRBD1
CASSLGQVNSPLHF
>TRBJ2-5|TRBV2|-
CASSVEGRGLSETQYF
>TRBJ1-3|TRBV29-1|TRBD1
CSVVTGWGSGNTIYF